This TCR beta chain derives from a study of Graves' ophthalmopathy and Graves' hyperthyroidism. Across the whole study: Before any treatment was given, at initial diagnosis, peripheral blood was collected. General study findings and limits: Detection in blood was also observed for most expanded thyroid clonotypes above 0.001 frequency.

The CDR3 runs 15 residues. V was clipped by 5 bases and J by 5 bases, with 19 bases between them. Germline CDR1 SGHDN, CDR2 FVKESK. Every ophthalmopathy donor presented moderate-to-severe activity, CAS ≥3, NOSPECS ≥4 and duration under 3 months. This clonotype appeared many times. Its antigen is unknown. RNA transcripts provided the template for amplifying TCR beta CDR3 regions. In the first round, RT-PCR was carried out with HTBI primers, and a multiplex PCR formed the second round. TCRdb itself ran the multiplex PCR reads through MiXCR, one entry per CDR3 protein. This table has approximately 330,000 distinct CDR3 sequences, roughly 16% appearing once.

The gene calls are TRBV14 and TRBJ2-7; D may be TRBD1 (6 bases). The clonotype originates from an adult man with Graves' ophthalmopathy. Sequenced: peripheral blood. The CDR3 region has the DNA TGTGCCAGCAGCTCCTGGACAGCCAACCGCCACGAGCAGTACTTC. The encoded protein is CASSSWTANRHEQYF.